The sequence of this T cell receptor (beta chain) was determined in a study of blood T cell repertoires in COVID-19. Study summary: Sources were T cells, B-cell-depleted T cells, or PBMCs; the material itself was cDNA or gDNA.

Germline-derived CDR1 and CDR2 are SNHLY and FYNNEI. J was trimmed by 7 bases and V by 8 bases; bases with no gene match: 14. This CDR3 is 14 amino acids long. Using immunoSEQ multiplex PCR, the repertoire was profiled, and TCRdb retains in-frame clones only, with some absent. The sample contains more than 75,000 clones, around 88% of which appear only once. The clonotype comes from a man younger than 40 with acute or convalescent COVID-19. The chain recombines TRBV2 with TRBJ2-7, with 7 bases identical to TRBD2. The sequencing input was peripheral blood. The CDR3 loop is CASRGFEGAGEQYF. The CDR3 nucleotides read TGTGCCAGCCGGGGGTTTGAGGGAGCGGGAGAGCAGTACTTC.